This TCR beta chain was recorded in a study of T cells in Graves' hyperthyroidism and ophthalmopathy. Across the study: Staff took peripheral blood when the initial diagnosis was made, before any treatment began.

TCR beta CDR3 sequences were amplified from RNA transcripts. First-round RT-PCR with HTBI primers amplified the TCR CDR3 region. TCRdb processed the multiplex PCR reads anew with MiXCR; each CDR3 protein has one entry. The sample includes about 360,000 distinct CDR3 sequences, around 14% of them seen just once. This clonotype was counted between two and nine times. The antigen is not known. Whole-study results and caveats: Ophthalmopathy was predicted by the model a median of roughly 6.6 months ahead of onset.

The CDR3 sequence is 15 residues long. The V and J ends lost 2 bases and 9 bases respectively, with 21 bases between them. Germline CDR1 SGHDT, CDR2 YYEEEE. The material sequenced was blood. The receptor comes from a young woman with Graves' hyperthyroidism. The chain employs TRBV5-6 and TRBJ2-7, with a tentative D call TRBD2 (6 bases). CDR3: CASSLGRAGPEGQYF. The CDR3 nucleotides read TGTGCCAGCAGCTTAGGGCGGGCCGGCCCGGAGGGGCAGTACTTC. Full variable domain (rest looked up from reference TRBV5-6 and TRBJ2-7): DAGVTQSPTHLIKTRGQQVTLRCSPKSGHDTVSWYQQALGQGPQFIFQYYEEEERQRGNFPDRFSGHQFPNYSSELNVNALLLGDSALYLCASSLGRAGPEGQYFGPGTRLTVT.